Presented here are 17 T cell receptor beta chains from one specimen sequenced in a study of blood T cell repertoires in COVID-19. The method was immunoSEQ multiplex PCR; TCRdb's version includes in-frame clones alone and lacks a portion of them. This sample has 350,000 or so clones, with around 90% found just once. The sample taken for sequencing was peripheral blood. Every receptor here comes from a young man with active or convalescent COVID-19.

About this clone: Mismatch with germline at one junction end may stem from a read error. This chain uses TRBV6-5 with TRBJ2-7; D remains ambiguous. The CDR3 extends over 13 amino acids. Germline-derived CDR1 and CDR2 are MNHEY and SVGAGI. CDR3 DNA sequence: TGTGCCAGCAGTTTATTCTCCTCCCACGAGCAGTACTTC. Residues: CASSLFSSHEQYF.

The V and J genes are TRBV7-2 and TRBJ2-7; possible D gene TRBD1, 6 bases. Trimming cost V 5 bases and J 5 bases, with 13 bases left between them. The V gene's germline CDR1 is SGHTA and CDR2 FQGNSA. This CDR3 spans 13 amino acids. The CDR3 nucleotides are TGTGCCAGCAGCCCGGTCACAGGGAACGAGCAGTACTTC. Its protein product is CASSPVTGNEQYF.

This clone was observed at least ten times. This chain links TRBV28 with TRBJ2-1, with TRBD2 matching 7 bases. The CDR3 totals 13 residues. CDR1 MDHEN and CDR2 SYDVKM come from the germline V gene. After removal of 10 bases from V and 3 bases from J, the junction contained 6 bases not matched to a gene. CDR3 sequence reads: CATGLADYNEQFF. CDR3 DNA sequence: TGTGCCACGGGTCTAGCGGACTACAATGAGCAGTTCTTC.

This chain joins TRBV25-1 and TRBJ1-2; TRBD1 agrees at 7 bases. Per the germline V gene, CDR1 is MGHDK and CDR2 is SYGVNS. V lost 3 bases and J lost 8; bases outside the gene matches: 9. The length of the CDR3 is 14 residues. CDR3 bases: TGTGCCAGCAGTGAGCCCAACAGGGGAACAGGCTACACCTTC. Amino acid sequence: CASSEPNRGTGYTF.

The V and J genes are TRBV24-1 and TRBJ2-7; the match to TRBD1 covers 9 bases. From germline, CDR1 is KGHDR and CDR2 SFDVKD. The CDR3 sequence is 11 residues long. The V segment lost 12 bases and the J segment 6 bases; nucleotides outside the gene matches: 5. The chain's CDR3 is CAGQQGAEQYF. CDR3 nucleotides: TGTGCCGGACAACAGGGGGCCGAGCAGTACTTC.

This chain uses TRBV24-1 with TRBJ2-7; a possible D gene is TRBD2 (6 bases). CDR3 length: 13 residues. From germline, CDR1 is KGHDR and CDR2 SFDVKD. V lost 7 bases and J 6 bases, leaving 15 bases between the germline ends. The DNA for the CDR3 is TGTGCCACCAGCCAAGGGACTTGGGGCGAGCAGTACTTC. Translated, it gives CATSQGTWGEQYF.

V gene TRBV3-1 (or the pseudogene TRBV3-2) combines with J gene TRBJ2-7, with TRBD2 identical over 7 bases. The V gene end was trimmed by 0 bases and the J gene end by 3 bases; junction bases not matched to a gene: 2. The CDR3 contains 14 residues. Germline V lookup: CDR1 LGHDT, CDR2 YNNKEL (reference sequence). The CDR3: CASSQDGGGYEQYF. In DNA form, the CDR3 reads TGTGCCAGCAGCCAAGATGGGGGGGGCTACGAGCAGTACTTC.

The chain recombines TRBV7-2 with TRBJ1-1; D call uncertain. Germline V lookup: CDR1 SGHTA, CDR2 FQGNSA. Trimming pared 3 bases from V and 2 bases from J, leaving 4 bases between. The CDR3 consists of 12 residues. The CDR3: CASSFRNTEAFF. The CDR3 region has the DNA TGTGCCAGCAGCTTTAGAAACACTGAAGCTTTCTTT.

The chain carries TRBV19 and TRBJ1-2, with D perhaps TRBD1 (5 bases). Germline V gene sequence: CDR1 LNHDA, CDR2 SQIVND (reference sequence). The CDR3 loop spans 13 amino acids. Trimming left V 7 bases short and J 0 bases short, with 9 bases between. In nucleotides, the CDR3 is TGTGCCAGTAAGGACAACACTAACTATGGCTACACCTTC. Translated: CASKDNTNYGYTF.

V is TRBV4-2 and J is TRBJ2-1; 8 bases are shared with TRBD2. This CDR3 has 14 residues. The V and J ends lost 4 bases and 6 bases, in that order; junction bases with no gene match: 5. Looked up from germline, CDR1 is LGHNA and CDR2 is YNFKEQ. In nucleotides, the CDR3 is TGTGCCAGCAGCCTAGCGGGAAAGGGCAATGAGCAGTTCTTC. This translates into CASSLAGKGNEQFF.

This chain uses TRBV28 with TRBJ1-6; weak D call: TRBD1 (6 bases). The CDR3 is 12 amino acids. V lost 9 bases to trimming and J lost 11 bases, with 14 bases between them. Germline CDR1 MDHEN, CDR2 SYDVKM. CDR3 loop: CASLGAGAPLHF. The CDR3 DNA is TGTGCCAGTTTGGGGGCTGGCGCACCCCTCCACTTT. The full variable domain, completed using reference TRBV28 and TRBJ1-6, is DVKVTQSSRYLVKRTGEKVFLECVQDMDHENMFWYRQDPGLGLRLIYFSYDVKMKEKGDIPEGYSVSREKKERFSLILESASTNQTSMYLCASLGAGAPLHFGNGTRLTVT.

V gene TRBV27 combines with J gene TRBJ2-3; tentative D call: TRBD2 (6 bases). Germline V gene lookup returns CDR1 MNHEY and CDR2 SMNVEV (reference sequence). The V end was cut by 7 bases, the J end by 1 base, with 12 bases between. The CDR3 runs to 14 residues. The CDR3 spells CASTLERGTDTQYF. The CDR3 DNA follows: TGTGCCAGCACCTTAGAGCGGGGCACAGATACGCAGTATTTT.

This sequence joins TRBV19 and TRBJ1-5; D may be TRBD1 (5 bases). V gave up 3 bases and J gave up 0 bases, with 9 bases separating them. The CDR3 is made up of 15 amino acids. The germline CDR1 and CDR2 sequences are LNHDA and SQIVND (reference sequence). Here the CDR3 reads CASSIGAYSNQPQHF. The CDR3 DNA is TGTGCCAGTAGTATTGGGGCGTATAGCAATCAGCCCCAGCATTTT.

The CDR3 DNA is TGTGCCAGCAGCTTAGGCCATGGGACTAGCGGATACGAGCAGTACTTC. Amino acids: CASSLGHGTSGYEQYF. The chain carries TRBV7-6 and TRBJ2-7; the match to TRBD2 covers 11 bases. Unmatched junction bases numbered 6, after V lost 1 base and J lost 4 bases. This CDR3 has 16 residues. From germline, CDR1 is SGHVS and CDR2 FNYEAQ.

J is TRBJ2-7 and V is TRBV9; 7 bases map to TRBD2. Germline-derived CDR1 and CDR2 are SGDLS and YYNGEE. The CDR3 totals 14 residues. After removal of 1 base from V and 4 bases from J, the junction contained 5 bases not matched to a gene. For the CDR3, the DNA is TGTGCCAGCAGCGTAAGCGGGGCAGATTACGAGCAGTACTTC. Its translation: CASSVSGADYEQYF. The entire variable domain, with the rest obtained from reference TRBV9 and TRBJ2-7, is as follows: DSGVTQTPKHLITATGQRVTLRCSPRSGDLSVYWYQQSLDQGLQFLIQYYNGEERAKGNILERFSAQQFPDLHSELNLSSLELGDSALYFCASSVSGADYEQYFGPGTRLTVT.

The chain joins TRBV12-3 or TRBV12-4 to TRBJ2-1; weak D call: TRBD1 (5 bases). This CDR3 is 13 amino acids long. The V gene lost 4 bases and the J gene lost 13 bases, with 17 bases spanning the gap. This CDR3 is CASSYEISGHQFF. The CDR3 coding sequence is TGTGCCAGCAGTTATGAAATTTCAGGGCATCAGTTCTTC.

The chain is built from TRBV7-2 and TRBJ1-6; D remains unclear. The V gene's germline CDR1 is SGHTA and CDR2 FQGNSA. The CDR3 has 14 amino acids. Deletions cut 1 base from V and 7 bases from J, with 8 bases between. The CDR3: CASSLVAANSPLHF. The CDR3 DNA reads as TGTGCCAGCAGCTTAGTGGCCGCCAATTCACCCCTCCACTTT.